What follows are 9 T cell receptor beta chains derived from one specimen sequenced in a study of spatial heterogeneity in lung cancer. The sample's time point: blood at routine non-recurrence follow-up after resection. TCRdb re-analysed the 5' RACE reads in MiXCR, keeping a single row per CDR3 protein. The sample yields some 36,000 distinct CDR3 sequences, approximately 7.5% seen once. The sequencing here drew on PBMCs, taken at follow-up. The receptors originated from a male donor with early-stage non-small cell lung cancer.

This clonotype was recorded many times. The DNA of the CDR3 is TGTGCCAGCAGCCAAGATGGGGATACGCAGTATTTT. Its translation: CASSQDGDTQYF. The chain has TRBV4-2 and TRBJ2-3; no clear D. The germline V gene encodes CDR1 LGHNA and CDR2 YNFKEQ. Trimming shortened V by 0 bases and J by 6 bases, and 4 bases separated the two germline ends. The CDR3 length is 12 residues.

This clonotype was seen ten or more times. The V gene is TRBV5-1, the J gene TRBJ2-1, with no clear D. The CDR3 has 13 residues. V lost 0 bases and J 3 bases, leaving 4 bases between the germline ends. Germline CDR1 reads SGHRS; CDR2 reads YFSETQ. The CDR3 reads CASSLGNYNEQFF. CDR3 in DNA: TGCGCCAGCAGCTTGGGTAACTACAATGAGCAGTTCTTC.

This clonotype was seen many times. This chain links TRBV6-5 with TRBJ2-1; D is uncertain. CDR3 length: 11 amino acids. V lost 7 bases and J lost 4, with 5 bases in between. The germline V gene encodes CDR1 MNHEY and CDR2 SVGAGI. CDR3 DNA sequence: TGTGCCAGCACATCGTACAATGAGCAGTTCTTC. As protein: CASTSYNEQFF.

This clonotype was found many times. The CDR3 is CSAILGGAWETQYF. CDR3 DNA: TGCAGTGCGATTCTCGGGGGGGCCTGGGAGACCCAGTACTTC. The V and J genes are TRBV20-1 and TRBJ2-5; 8 bases are shared with TRBD2. The V segment lost 6 bases and the J segment 5 bases; nucleotides outside the gene matches: 11. CDR1 DFQATT and CDR2 SNEGSKA come from the germline V gene (reference sequence). This CDR3 is 14 amino acids long.

This clonotype was counted between two and nine times. In nucleotides, the CDR3 is TGTGCCAGTAGCCCCGGACTAGCGGGGGGGCGTGGTGCTGAGACCCAGTACTTC. It translates to CASSPGLAGGRGAETQYF. The rearrangement uses TRBV19 and TRBJ2-5; TRBD2 agrees at 15 bases. The CDR3 length is 18 residues. Losses at the gene ends were 6 bases for V and 5 bases for J; bases not matched to a gene: 13. Germline V CDR1 and CDR2: LNHDA, SQIVND (reference sequence). Full variable domain (outside the CDR3, taken from reference TRBV19 and TRBJ2-5): DGGITQSPKYLFRKEGQNVTLSCEQNLNHDAMYWYRQDPGQGLRLIYYSQIVNDFQKGDIAEGYSVSREKKESFPLTVTSAQKNPTAFYLCASSPGLAGGRGAETQYFGPGTRLLVL.

This clonotype has at least ten counts. The chain carries TRBV30 and TRBJ1-2; 9 bases match TRBD1. This CDR3 contains 17 residues. Losses at the gene ends were 3 bases for V and 7 bases for J; bases not matched to a gene: 18. The germline V gene encodes CDR1 GTSNPN and CDR2 SVGIG (reference sequence). DNA of the CDR3: TGTGCCTGGAGGGGGCTCTTGGGACAGGGCCTATTCTCTGGCTACACCTTC. The encoded protein is CAWRGLLGQGLFSGYTF.

There are many counts of this clonotype. CDR3 DNA: TGTGCCAGTAGCAACCCGGGACAGGGGGCCTACGAGCAGTACTTC. It specifies CASSNPGQGAYEQYF. The genes are TRBV19 and TRBJ2-7; TRBD1 agrees at 11 bases. The V segment lost 6 bases and the J segment 2 bases; nucleotides outside the gene matches: 6. The CDR3 consists of 15 residues. Germline assignment: CDR1 LNHDA and CDR2 SQIVND (reference sequence). Filled out from reference TRBV19 and TRBJ2-7, the complete variable domain reads DGGITQSPKYLFRKEGQNVTLSCEQNLNHDAMYWYRQDPGQGLRLIYYSQIVNDFQKGDIAEGYSVSREKKESFPLTVTSAQKNPTAFYLCASSNPGQGAYEQYFGPGTRLTVT.

This clonotype was counted ten times or more. V is TRBV30 and J is TRBJ1-4; D gene unclear. Trimming left V 2 bases short and J 4 bases short, with 17 bases between. The germline gives CDR1 GTSNPN, CDR2 SVGIG (reference sequence). This CDR3 contains 16 residues. CDR3 nucleotide sequence: TGTGCCTGGAGTTCGGGCCAACCTACTAGTAATGAAAAACTGTTTTTT. This translates into CAWSSGQPTSNEKLFF. Together with reference TRBV30 and TRBJ1-4, the CDR3 gives the full variable domain: SQTIHQWPATLVQPVGSPLSLECTVEGTSNPNLYWYRQAAGRGLQLLFYSVGIGQISSEVPQNLSASRPQDRQFILSSKKLLLSDSGFYLCAWSSGQPTSNEKLFFGSGTQLSVL.

The CDR3 loop reads CASSLAGGWTEAFF. The CDR3, as DNA: TGTGCCAGCAGCTTAGCTGGCGGGTGGACTGAAGCTTTCTTT. The chain joins TRBV7-9 to TRBJ1-1; D unresolved. The length of the CDR3 is 14 residues. Trimming left V 0 bases short and J 5 bases short, with 10 bases between. Germline assignment: CDR1 SEHNR and CDR2 FQNEAQ (reference sequence).